This entry features one T cell receptor (beta chain) sequence. It may be a read error: a sequence one base away is much more abundant. Time point noted: newly diagnosed GD, antithyroid drugs for less than 3 months. From PBMCs, RNA was extracted and then used to make the TCR library. V gave up 8 bases and J gave up 6 bases; unmatched junction bases: 5. Germline V gene sequence: CDR1 MGHDK, CDR2 SYGVNS. The CDR3 is made up of 14 amino acids. The sample comes from a study of regulatory T cells in long-lasting Graves disease. The TCR beta library used iRepertoire HTBI primers with Arm-PCR amplification of CDR3. TCRdb re-analysed the multiplex PCR reads in MiXCR, keeping a single row per CDR3 protein. The sample lists about 470,000 distinct CDR3 sequences; just under 15% were seen once. These data are also associated with another study on T cells in Graves' hyperthyroidism and ophthalmopathy. That report notes: The hyperthyroidism was newly diagnosed and had lasted under 2 months; the patients were aged 18 to 65.

The source is a woman in her thirties with Graves disease. This specimen was peripheral blood mononuclear cells (PBMCs), taken at new diagnosis, from a patient treated with antithyroid drugs. The rearrangement uses TRBV25-1 and TRBJ2-1; 12 nucleotides line up with TRBD2. The chain's CDR3 is CASGLAGISNEQFF. CDR3 DNA: TGTGCCAGCGGACTAGCGGGAATAAGCAATGAGCAGTTCTTC.